These 24 T cell receptor beta chains share one sample of origin, sequenced in a study of T cells in Graves' hyperthyroidism and ophthalmopathy. Using RNA transcripts as the source, TCR beta CDR3 regions were amplified. HTBI primers drove first-round RT-PCR of the TCR CDR3. TCRdb re-analysed the multiplex PCR reads in MiXCR, keeping a single row per CDR3 protein. The sample has 550,000 to 600,000 distinct CDR3 sequences; about 43% are singletons. Sequences were obtained from peripheral blood or thyroid tissue (not recorded which). The receptors shown here come from an adult woman with Graves' disease, either hyperthyroidism or ophthalmopathy (not recorded which).

V is TRBV20-1 and J is TRBJ2-6; D is unclear. CDR3 length: 14 residues. V shed 5 bases and J shed 2 bases, with 10 bases lying between them. The germline V gene encodes CDR1 DFQATT and CDR2 SNEGSKA (reference sequence). CDR3 residues: CSALDATGANVLTF. The CDR3 DNA is TGCAGTGCTCTGGACGCAACTGGGGCCAACGTCCTGACTTTC.

The table lists this clonotype with a count of one. CDR3 nucleotides: TGTGCCAGCAGCACGCACCTTAACAGGGGCGAGACCCAGTACTTC. Translating gives CASSTHLNRGETQYF. The rearrangement uses TRBV7-2 and TRBJ2-5; 7 nucleotides line up with TRBD1. Losses at the gene ends were 5 bases for V and 5 bases for J; bases not matched to a gene: 11. There are 15 residues in the CDR3. Looked up from germline, CDR1 is SGHTA and CDR2 is FQGNSA.

This clonotype was found many times. The chain couples TRBV6-5 to TRBJ2-3; the D gene is possibly TRBD2 (5 bases). Germline lookup yields CDR1 MNHEY and CDR2 SVGAGI. V was cut by 8 bases and J by 0 bases, with 12 bases left in between. This CDR3 has 14 residues. CDR3 sequence reads: CASSRGPSTDTQYF. Written as DNA, the CDR3 is TGTGCCAGCTCGCGCGGGCCTAGCACAGATACGCAGTATTTT.

This sequence joins TRBV7-2 and TRBJ1-2; tentative D call: TRBD1 (6 bases). The germline V and J ends were trimmed by 8 bases and 7 bases, with 20 bases remaining between them. The CDR3 loop spans 14 amino acids. Looked up from germline, CDR1 is SGHTA and CDR2 is FQGNSA. The CDR3 spells CASSKYGGGSGYTF. The CDR3 nucleotides read TGTGCCAGCTCCAAGTACGGAGGGGGATCTGGCTACACCTTC. Drawing the rest from reference TRBV7-2 and TRBJ1-2, the complete variable domain is GAGVSQSPSNKVTEKGKDVELRCDPISGHTALYWYRQSLGQGLEFLIYFQGNSAPDKSGLPSDRFSAERTGGSVSTLTIQRTQQEDSAVYLCASSKYGGGSGYTFGSGTRLTVV.

The CDR3 sequence is CASSLQGTTYEQYF. The CDR3 nucleotides read TGTGCCAGCAGTTTACAGGGGACCACCTACGAGCAGTACTTC. This chain uses TRBV7-9 with TRBJ2-7, with 7 bases identical to TRBD1. This CDR3 has 14 amino acids. CDR1 is SEHNR and CDR2 is FQNEAQ in the germline V gene (reference sequence). Trimming removed 6 bases from V and 2 bases from J; junction bases left unmatched: 7. The full variable domain, completed using reference TRBV7-9 and TRBJ2-7, is DTGVSQNPRHKITKRGQNVTFRCDPISEHNRLYWYRQTLGQGPEFLTYFQNEAQLEKSRLLSDRFSAERPKGSFSTLEIQRTEQGDSAMYLCASSLQGTTYEQYFGPGTRLTVT.

With respect to this clonotype: A much larger clone differs from this one at a single base, so this may be a read error. As DNA, the CDR3 is TGCAGTGCTAGAGATTGCCGACAGGGGGGTTATAGCAATCAGCCCCAGCATTTT. Its translation: CSARDCRQGGYSNQPQHF. V and J are TRBV20-1 and TRBJ1-5; 9 bases fit TRBD1. CDR1 is DFQATT, CDR2 SNEGSKA, per germline (reference sequence). V was pared by 0 bases and J by 0 bases, with 9 bases of the junction left unmatched. This CDR3 spans 18 amino acids.

This clonotype came up many times. The V gene is TRBV5-1, the J gene TRBJ2-5; no firm D call. The CDR3 loop spans 13 amino acids. Per germline, CDR1 SGHRS and CDR2 YFSETQ. Trimming took off 4 bases at V and 5 bases at J, with 12 bases between the two ends. Here the CDR3 DNA reads TGCGCCAGCAGCCAAGACATGGGTGAGACCCAGTACTTC. This encodes CASSQDMGETQYF.

Worth noting for this clonotype: Germline is not matched at one junction end, which may reflect a read error. The V gene is TRBV29-1, the J gene TRBJ2-5, with D perhaps matching TRBD2 (5 bases). This CDR3 contains 12 residues. CDR1 and CDR2 (germline): SQVTM, ANQGSEA. CDR3 residues: CSAGRGWETKYF. The DNA of the CDR3 is TGCAGCGCCGGACGGGGTTGGGAGACCAAGTACTTC.

This clonotype was detected ten times or more. The chain uses TRBV6-1 and TRBJ2-7, with D possibly being TRBD1 (5 bases). V lost 7 bases and J 5 bases, leaving 9 bases between the germline ends. The CDR3 covers 11 residues. From germline, CDR1 is MNHNS and CDR2 SASEGT. CDR3 in DNA: TGTGCCAGCACAGGGATCCACGAGCAGTACTTC. Translation gives CASTGIHEQYF.

This clonotype was found many times. The V gene is TRBV19, the J gene TRBJ1-5; D remains unclear. CDR1 is LNHDA, CDR2 SQIVND, per germline (reference sequence). V gave up 6 bases and J gave up 6 bases, with 15 bases separating them. This CDR3 contains 14 residues. Written as DNA, the CDR3 is TGTGCCAGTAGCACAACTTGGGAGAGTCAGCCCCAGCATTTT. Its translation is CASSTTWESQPQHF.

This clonotype was detected ten times or more. The chain recombines TRBV2 with TRBJ2-7, with TRBD1 as a possible D gene (7 bases). The V and J ends lost 4 bases and 5 bases respectively, with 15 bases between them. The V gene's germline CDR1 is SNHLY and CDR2 FYNNEI. CDR3 size: 14 residues. The CDR3 reads CASSVFSGGHEQYF. CDR3 bases: TGTGCCAGCAGTGTTTTTTCAGGGGGGCACGAGCAGTACTTC. The full variable domain, in which reference TRBV2 and TRBJ2-7 provide the parts outside the CDR3, is EPEVTQTPSHQVTQMGQEVILRCVPISNHLYFYWYRQILGQKVEFLVSFYNNEISEKSEIFDDQFSVERPDGSNFTLKIRSTKLEDSAMYFCASSVFSGGHEQYFGPGTRLTVT.

This clonotype came up many times. V and J are TRBV7-6 and TRBJ2-7; D not resolved. Germline CDR1 SGHVS, CDR2 FNYEAQ. Trimming stripped 5 bases from V and 7 bases from J, with 15 bases between. The CDR3 contains 13 residues. CDR3 sequence reads: CASSPFPTGEQYF. CDR3 DNA sequence: TGTGCCAGCAGCCCGTTCCCCACTGGTGAGCAGTACTTC.

This clonotype occurred many times. As DNA, the CDR3 is TGTGCCAGCAGCCCCAGGAGTTCTGGGGCCAACGTCCTGACTTTC. Translating gives CASSPRSSGANVLTF. V usage is TRBV6-1 and J usage is TRBJ2-6; D gene unclear. CDR1 is MNHNS, CDR2 SASEGT, per germline. The V end lost 6 bases, the J end lost 1 base, and 10 bases lay between the germline ends. The CDR3 length is 15 residues.

The chain uses TRBV10-2 and TRBJ1-2; a weak D match, TRBD1 (5 bases). With 1 base removed from V and 5 bases from J, the gap between germline ends came to 11 bases. Germline CDR1 WSHSY, CDR2 SAAADI. This CDR3 has 14 amino acids. Written as DNA, the CDR3 is TGCGCCAGCAGTGAGTTCGGGGGGAAGTATGGCTACACCTTC. Encoded protein: CASSEFGGKYGYTF.

V gene TRBV19 combines with J gene TRBJ1-6; D uncertain. The germline V gene encodes CDR1 LNHDA and CDR2 SQIVND (reference sequence). V was pared by 1 base and J by 1 base, with 14 bases between. The CDR3 spans 18 residues. CDR3 nucleotide sequence: TGTGCCAGTAGTATAGGCACTGGCGGACGGTCCTATAATTCACCCCTCCACTTT. Amino acid sequence: CASSIGTGGRSYNSPLHF. The full variable domain, with the rest looked up from reference TRBV19 and TRBJ1-6, is DGGITQSPKYLFRKEGQNVTLSCEQNLNHDAMYWYRQDPGQGLRLIYYSQIVNDFQKGDIAEGYSVSREKKESFPLTVTSAQKNPTAFYLCASSIGTGGRSYNSPLHFGNGTRLTVT.

The table lists this clonotype with many counts. The rearrangement uses TRBV6-1 and TRBJ1-1, with D perhaps TRBD1 (6 bases). The CDR3 is 13 amino acids. Germline V CDR1 and CDR2: MNHNS, SASEGT. V gave up 4 bases and J gave up 8 bases, with 14 bases separating them. This CDR3 reads CASSAGGELEAFF. The CDR3, as DNA: TGTGCCAGCAGTGCTGGGGGCGAGCTGGAAGCTTTCTTT.

This clonotype was observed at least ten times. The chain has TRBV9 and TRBJ2-5; 11 bases map to TRBD2. Germline V gene sequence: CDR1 SGDLS, CDR2 YYNGEE. V shed 3 bases, J shed 5 bases, and the junction held 6 bases outside the gene matches. This CDR3 is built from 15 residues. This CDR3 is CASSEIAGGVETQYF. CDR3 nucleotides: TGTGCCAGCAGCGAGATAGCGGGAGGGGTTGAGACCCAGTACTTC.

The V call is TRBV10-3, the J call TRBJ2-5; D possibly corresponds to TRBD1 (5 bases). Trimming removed 2 bases from V and 5 bases from J, with 9 bases in between. This CDR3 region has 13 residues. Germline CDR1 and CDR2: ENHRY and SYGVKD. The CDR3 spells CAISEIGDETQYF. CDR3 bases: TGTGCCATCAGTGAGATAGGGGATGAGACCCAGTACTTC.

This chain joins TRBV29-1 and TRBJ2-5; 8 positions match TRBD1. The junction had 8 bases not matched to a gene; V was cut back by 6 bases and J by 5 bases. CDR1 is SQVTM and CDR2 is ANQGSEA in the germline V gene. The CDR3 covers 13 residues. The CDR3 DNA follows: TGCAGCGTGCTGGGACAGGTGGCGGAGACCCAGTACTTC. It specifies CSVLGQVAETQYF.

The V and J genes are TRBV10-3 and TRBJ1-4, with 8 bases matching TRBD1. This CDR3 region has 15 residues. Trimming cost V 4 bases and J 5 bases; bases outside gene matches: 6. Germline V lookup: CDR1 ENHRY, CDR2 SYGVKD. The CDR3 region is CAISGTGGPNEKLFF. The CDR3 nucleotides are TGTGCCATCAGTGGAACAGGGGGACCAAATGAAAAACTGTTTTTT.

The chain links TRBV3-1 to TRBJ1-1, with D unclear. This CDR3 spans 16 amino acids. The germline V and J ends were trimmed by 0 bases and 10 bases, with 21 bases remaining between them. Germline CDR1 LGHDT, CDR2 YNNKEL (reference sequence). DNA of the CDR3: TGTGCCAGCAGCCAAGAAGCGTCGGACTCGGGAGGATCAGCTTTCTTT. Translation: CASSQEASDSGGSAFF.

This clonotype showed up just a few times. The gene calls are TRBV29-1 and TRBJ1-2; 7 bases agree with TRBD1. Germline CDR1 is SQVTM and CDR2 is ANQGSEA. The CDR3 is 13 residues long. V was pared by 8 bases and J by 9 bases, with 15 bases of the junction left unmatched. The CDR3 DNA reads TGCAGCTTGGGACGGGACAGTGTCATGAGCTACACCTTC. It yields the protein CSLGRDSVMSYTF.

This clonotype was counted many times. The chain carries TRBV4-1 and TRBJ2-5, with 11 bases lining up with TRBD1. CDR1 MGHRA and CDR2 YSYEKL come from the germline V gene. The CDR3 is 16 residues long. Trimming took 6 bases from V and 4 from J; bases not matched to a gene: 10. The CDR3 region is CASSRTGQGVRETQYF. CDR3 DNA: TGCGCCAGCAGTCGGACGGGACAGGGGGTTCGAGAGACCCAGTACTTC.

The chain has TRBV10-2 and TRBJ2-7; no clear D gene. The CDR3 has 13 residues. In germline, CDR1 is WSHSY, CDR2 SAAADI. V gave up 2 bases and J gave up 2 bases, with 7 bases separating them. The CDR3 reads CASSENKPYEQYF. The CDR3 DNA is TGCGCCAGCAGTGAGAACAAGCCCTACGAGCAGTACTTC.